This TCR beta chain was sequenced for a study of identical twins. TCRdb re-called the 5' RACE reads through MiXCR, storing one row per CDR3 protein. The sample yields 250,000 or so distinct CDR3 sequences, over 9.5% seen once. CDR3 length: 13 residues. V was shortened by 0 bases and J by 6 bases, with 6 bases between the two germline ends. The germline gives CDR1 MRHNA, CDR2 SNTAGT. This clonotype appeared many times. These records were also assigned to another study, of yellow fever vaccine responses in identical twins.

The sample consisted of memory (CD45RO+) T cells sorted from blood. The chain recombines TRBV6-4 with TRBJ2-1, with D unresolved. The clonotype originates from a woman younger than 30 in good health. This CDR3 reads CASSDSPVNEQFF. The CDR3 DNA reads as TGTGCCAGCAGTGACTCGCCCGTCAATGAGCAGTTCTTC.